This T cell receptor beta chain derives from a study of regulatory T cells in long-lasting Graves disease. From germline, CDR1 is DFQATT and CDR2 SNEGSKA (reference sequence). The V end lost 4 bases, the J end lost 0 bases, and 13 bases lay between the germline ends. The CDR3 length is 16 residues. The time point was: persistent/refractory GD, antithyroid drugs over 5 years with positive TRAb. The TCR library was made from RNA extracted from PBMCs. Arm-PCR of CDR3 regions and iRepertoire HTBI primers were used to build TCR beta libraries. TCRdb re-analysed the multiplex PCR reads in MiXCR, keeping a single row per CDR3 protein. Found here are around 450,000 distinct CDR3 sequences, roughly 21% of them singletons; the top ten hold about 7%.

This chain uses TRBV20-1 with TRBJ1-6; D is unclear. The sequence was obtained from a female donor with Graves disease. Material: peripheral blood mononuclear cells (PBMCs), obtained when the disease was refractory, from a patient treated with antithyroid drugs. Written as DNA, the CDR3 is TGCAGTGCTACGCGATTCTTGAGCTCCTATAATTCACCCCTCCACTTT. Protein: CSATRFLSSYNSPLHF.